This T cell receptor beta chain stems from a study of blood T cell repertoires in COVID-19. Clones were read by immunoSEQ multiplex PCR, and TCRdb kept only the in-frame ones, dropping some. Here the sample spans 350,000 to 500,000 clones, about 90% being singletons. The CDR3 is 15 amino acids. The germline V gene has CDR1 MNHEY and CDR2 SVGAGI. Trimming pared 6 bases from V and 0 bases from J, leaving 12 bases between. The specimen was peripheral blood. This clonotype was obtained from a man in his late teens or twenties with COVID-19, enrolled during active disease. This sequence joins TRBV6-5 and TRBJ2-1, with a weak D call TRBD2 (5 bases). The CDR3 loop is CASRSTRSSYNEQFF. The CDR3 DNA is TGTGCCAGCAGGTCCACTAGAAGCTCCTACAATGAGCAGTTCTTC.